A selection of T cell receptor beta chains follows, all from one sample in a study of tumor-infiltrating lymphocytes in primary liver carcinoma. TCRdb reprocessed the multiplex PCR reads with MiXCR, giving one entry per CDR3 protein. The table records about 310,000 distinct CDR3 sequences, approximately 54% of them present only once. The sequenced sample was peripheral blood. These receptors were obtained from a woman younger than 45 with primary liver carcinoma and hepatitis B virus infection. The CDR3 runs from the conserved cysteine through the conserved F or W. D genes are given only for firm matches. Clone size appears in some rows only: once, few, many, or a class for an expanded clone.

cdr3_nt	cdr3_aa	d_call	v_call	j_call	clone_size
TGTGCCTGGAGAGCAACCCCAGGGAACGAGAATTCACCCCTCCACTTT	CAWRATPGNENSPLHF	.	TRBV30	TRBJ1-6	few
TGCGCCAGCAGCCAAGATCGTAGCGGGAACCAACAAGAGACCCAGTACTTC	CASSQDRSGNQQETQYF	TRBD2	TRBV4-1	TRBJ2-5	many
TGTGCCAGCAGCTTAGACCCCGGGACAGGGGTATCTGAGTACACCTTC	CASSLDPGTGVSEYTF	TRBD1	TRBV11-3	TRBJ1-2	many
TGCAGCGTCGCAACAGGGGGGCGAGAGACCCAGTACTTC	CSVATGGRETQYF	TRBD1	TRBV29-1	TRBJ2-5	many
TGTGCCAGCAGTCCTGGGACTAGCGGGGGACACGAGACCCAGTACTTC	CASSPGTSGGHETQYF	TRBD2	TRBV12-3/TRBV12-4	TRBJ2-5	.
TGTGCCAGCAGTGAAGGGCGGCACCGTAGCAATCAGCCCCAGCATTTT	CASSEGRHRSNQPQHF	.	TRBV6-1	TRBJ1-5	.
TGTGCCAGCAGTTACTCCATGAACACTGAAGCTTTCTTT	CASSYSMNTEAFF	.	TRBV6-5	TRBJ1-1	many
TGTGCCAGCAGTTACTCGAGAGGTCGGCCCAAGCATTTT	CASSYSRGRPKHF	.	TRBV6-5	TRBJ1-5	.
TGCGCCAGCAGCGTAGCCCTCTGGGCGGGAGCGTCTAATGAGCAGTTCTTC	CASSVALWAGASNEQFF	TRBD2	TRBV4-1	TRBJ2-1	.
TGTGCCAGCAGTGAACAACCGGGACTAGCGCAAGATACGCAGTATTTT	CASSEQPGLAQDTQYF	TRBD2	TRBV6-1	TRBJ2-3	.
TGTAGCGTTGCAGAGGCGGGGTTCCTAGAGACCCAGTACTTC	CSVAEAGFLETQYF	.	TRBV29-1	TRBJ2-5	.
TGTGCCAGCACGGGCGCCCCTTCACTAGCCAAAAACATTCAGTACTTC	CASTGAPSLAKNIQYF	.	TRBV12-3/TRBV12-4	TRBJ2-4	many
TGTGCCAGCAAAGCCCATTGGAGCGCAGATACGCAGTATTTT	CASKAHWSADTQYF	.	TRBV6-6	TRBJ2-3	few
TGTGCCAGCACGTCCGGGATGGGGGCCGAAGGTGGCTACACCTTC	CASTSGMGAEGGYTF	.	TRBV6-4	TRBJ1-2	once
TGTGCCAGCAGCTCTCGGGGTCCTAGCTACGAGCAGTACTTC	CASSSRGPSYEQYF	.	TRBV5-4	TRBJ2-7	many
TGTGCCAGCAGCTTAACAGGGAGCTCTGGAAACACCATATATTTT	CASSLTGSSGNTIYF	.	TRBV11-3	TRBJ1-3	many
TGCGCCAGCAGCCCCAGGGCCGATAATGAAAAACTGTTTTTT	CASSPRADNEKLFF	.	TRBV5-1	TRBJ1-4	once
TGTGCCAGCAGTGATCCTTCCTTCAGGGGCGGGCAGTACTTC	CASSDPSFRGGQYF	.	TRBV25-1	TRBJ2-7	.
TGCGCCAGCAGCTTGGATGGGGCGATCCCCACTGAAGCTTTCTTT	CASSLDGAIPTEAFF	.	TRBV5-1	TRBJ1-1	.
TGTGCCAGCAGCTTAGCACTCACTGAAGCTTTCTTT	CASSLALTEAFF	.	TRBV11-2	TRBJ1-1	many
TGTACCAGCAGCCAGACCCCGCGGCTAGCGGGACACACAGGGGAGCTATTTTTT	CTSSQTPRLAGHTGELFF	TRBD2	TRBV11-2	TRBJ2-2	.
TGTGCCAGCAGAAAGGGGGGGAGCTCCTACAATGAGCAGTTCTTC	CASRKGGSSYNEQFF	.	TRBV6-5	TRBJ2-1	few